The entry below describes one T cell receptor beta chain. The source of the sample is a study of blood T cell repertoires in COVID-19. Looking at the study overall: There were acute and convalescent COVID-19 samples, and they came from the United States, Italy and Spain. PBMCs, B-cell-depleted T cells, or T cells were the source of the cDNA or gDNA that made up the material.

Original processing notes: By means of reference gene primer amplification, nucleated cell counts were estimated. TCRdb's copy holds only in-frame clones and misses some; the assay was immunoSEQ multiplex PCR. That table gives V, J and clone size, and the DNA gave D and trimming. The sample records a few hundred thousand clones, approximately 90% being singletons. CDR3 size: 14 residues. CDR1 is SGHNT and CDR2 is YYREEE in the germline V gene (reference sequence). Trimming cost V 1 base and J 4 bases, with 11 bases left between them. The rearrangement links TRBV5-4 to TRBJ2-5; TRBD1 might be the D (5 bases). The sequence came from a man younger than 40 with acute or convalescent COVID-19. The sequenced material came from peripheral blood. The CDR3 spells CASSLFGARETQYF. The CDR3 DNA reads TGTGCCAGCAGCTTGTTTGGGGCCCGAGAGACCCAGTACTTC.